The present TCR beta chain was sequenced within a study of blood T cell repertoires in COVID-19. On the study more broadly: There were acute and convalescent COVID-19 samples, and they came from the United States, Italy and Spain.

The cohort comprised adults aged about 18 to 90 years residing in under 25 US areas. Participants reported their clinical history, and cohort assignment relied on those reports. Original data processing: Nucleated cell counts were estimated from reference gene primer amplification. Generated by immunoSEQ multiplex PCR, the TCRdb table keeps only in-frame clones and is missing some. V, J and clone size were drawn from that table, and D and trimming were deduced from the DNA. The sample yields around 250,000 clones, about 80% seen once. This clone was counted a single time. This receptor was obtained from a man aged 45-65 years who had recovered from COVID-19. The sequenced sample was PBMCs or T cells enriched from blood (not recorded which).

CDR3 sequence reads: CASSSGLAGGAFLSYEQYF. The CDR3 DNA follows: TGTGCCAGCAGCTCAGGACTAGCGGGGGGTGCCTTCCTCTCCTACGAGCAGTACTTC. The V and J genes are TRBV7-2 and TRBJ2-7, with 14 bases lining up with TRBD2. Germline V gives CDR1 SGHTA, CDR2 FQGNSA. The CDR3 covers 19 residues. V gave up 4 bases and J gave up 0 bases; unmatched junction bases: 11. The complete variable domain, with remaining parts taken from reference TRBV7-2 and TRBJ2-7, reads GAGVSQSPSNKVTEKGKDVELRCDPISGHTALYWYRQSLGQGLEFLIYFQGNSAPDKSGLPSDRFSAERTGGSVSTLTIQRTQQEDSAVYLCASSSGLAGGAFLSYEQYFGPGTRLTVT.